The rows below give T cell receptor beta chains drawn from one sample of a study of identical twins. TCRdb processed the 5' RACE reads anew with MiXCR; each CDR3 protein has one entry. The data hold roughly 350,000 distinct CDR3 sequences, with 9% to 15% observed a single time. These data are also associated with another study on yellow fever vaccine responses in identical twins.

The sequencing input was CD8+ T cells sorted from blood. The receptors originated from a woman between 18 and 29 years old in good health. The CDR3 runs from the conserved cysteine through the conserved F or W. D genes are given only for firm matches. The size field is filled for only some rows; it gives once, few, many or a size class.

DNA	CDR3	size	D	V	J
TGTGCCAGCAGATCCGGGACAGGCCAAGAGACCCAGTACTTC	CASRSGTGQETQYF	NA	TRBD1	TRBV7-9	TRBJ2-5
TGTACTCAGCATGTTTTGGCCTCCTACGAGCAGTACTTC	CTQHVLASYEQYF	few	NA	TRBV2	TRBJ2-7
TGCGCCAGCAGCCAAGTAGGGTCCTATCAAGAGACCCTGTACTTC	CASSQVGSYQETLYF	NA	NA	TRBV4-1	TRBJ2-5
TGTGCCACCAGTGAGTCCGGACTAGCGGCAAACAATGAGCAGTTCTTC	CATSESGLAANNEQFF	NA	TRBD2	TRBV24-1	TRBJ2-1
TGCAGTGCTAGAGAGACCGCGGAGGCTACCTACGAGCAGTACTTC	CSARETAEATYEQYF	few	NA	TRBV20-1	TRBJ2-7
TGTGCCAGCAGCTTAACAGGGACCATCGGGTGGGAGACCCAGTACTTC	CASSLTGTIGWETQYF	few	NA	TRBV7-6	TRBJ2-5
TGTGCCAGCAGCGACCGGGACAGGGAATGGTTTGACACCGGGGAGCTGTTTTTT	CASSDRDREWFDTGELFF	NA	TRBD1	TRBV11-1	TRBJ2-2
TGCAGCGCAAAATCTAGCGGGAGTTTCAATGAGCAGTTCTTC	CSAKSSGSFNEQFF	NA	TRBD2	TRBV29-1	TRBJ2-1
TGTGCCAGTAGCAACCTAGTACTAGCGGGAGAAGATACGCAGTATTTT	CASSNLVLAGEDTQYF	NA	TRBD2	TRBV19	TRBJ2-3
TGTGCCACCAGTGATTTTGCGGAAGCTTTCTTT	CATSDFAEAFF	NA	NA	TRBV24-1	TRBJ1-1
TGTGCCAGCAGTGAAGCAATGGGTGGGACAGGACTGTACGAGCAGTACTTC	CASSEAMGGTGLYEQYF	NA	TRBD1	TRBV2	TRBJ2-7
TGTGCCAGCAGCTTAGATCCGGGGGCGGTTCATCAGCCCCAGCATTTT	CASSLDPGAVHQPQHF	NA	NA	TRBV7-9	TRBJ1-5
TGTGCCAGCAGGGCGACACTGGGGGAGCAGTTCTTC	CASRATLGEQFF	few	NA	TRBV28	TRBJ2-1
TGTGCCAGCACCGAAGGGGGTGCCTACGAGCAGTACTTC	CASTEGGAYEQYF	few	NA	TRBV2	TRBJ2-7
TGTGCCAGCAGTAAATTTAGCGGGACCCCCTACAATGAGCAGTTCTTC	CASSKFSGTPYNEQFF	NA	TRBD2	TRBV27	TRBJ2-1
TGTGCCAGCAGCTCACCCCTGGGACTAGCGGGAGGATTTACAGATACGCAGTATTTT	CASSSPLGLAGGFTDTQYF	NA	TRBD2	TRBV11-2	TRBJ2-3
TGTGCCAGCGAGAGGGCCCTAGGAGACACTGAAGCTTTCTTT	CASERALGDTEAFF	many	NA	TRBV25-1	TRBJ1-1
TGTGCCAGCAGCGACGGACTAGCGGTTGAGCAGTTCTTC	CASSDGLAVEQFF	NA	TRBD2	TRBV9	TRBJ2-1
TGTGCCAGTAGTATCGGCCACTTGAACACTGAAGCTTTCTTT	CASSIGHLNTEAFF	few	NA	TRBV19	TRBJ1-1
TGTGCCAGCAGTTACTCGATAGGCTCGGGCGGGAGGCCCAATGAGCAGTTCTTC	CASSYSIGSGGRPNEQFF	NA	TRBD2	TRBV6-5	TRBJ2-1
TGTGCCAGCAGCTTTGACCGCAACGGGAACACTGAAGCTTTCTTT	CASSFDRNGNTEAFF	few	NA	TRBV7-9	TRBJ1-1
TGTGCCACCGAGAACAGTGGCAATGAGCAGTTCTTC	CATENSGNEQFF	many	NA	TRBV24-1	TRBJ2-1
TGTGCCAGCAGCGTAGTTCCGGGACTAGCGATAGCAGATACGCAGTATTTT	CASSVVPGLAIADTQYF	few	TRBD2	TRBV9	TRBJ2-3
TGTGCCAGCAGCCTTATAGGGGGACTAGCGGGCTCCTACAATGAGCAGTTCTTC	CASSLIGGLAGSYNEQFF	NA	TRBD2	TRBV11-2	TRBJ2-1
TGTGCCAGCAGTTTAACTAGCGACCATGAGCAGTTCTTC	CASSLTSDHEQFF	NA	TRBD2	TRBV28	TRBJ2-1
TGCAGCGTTGAGTGGGACAGGGACACAGATACGCAGTATTTT	CSVEWDRDTDTQYF	NA	TRBD1	TRBV29-1	TRBJ2-3
TGCGCCAGCAGCCAAGAGGCTAGCCCCTACAATGAGCAGTTCTTC	CASSQEASPYNEQFF	NA	NA	TRBV4-1	TRBJ2-1
TGCGCCAGCAGCTTGCCGATGGGTGGTAGCGGCACAGATACGCAGTATTTT	CASSLPMGGSGTDTQYF	NA	NA	TRBV5-1	TRBJ2-3
TGTGCCACCAGCAGAGATCAGGGGTTGAACACCGGGGAGCTGTTTTTT	CATSRDQGLNTGELFF	NA	NA	TRBV15	TRBJ2-2
TGTGCCAGCAGTTACGTCGGGACTAGCGGGATGGCCTACAATGAGCAGTTCTTC	CASSYVGTSGMAYNEQFF	few	TRBD2	TRBV6-5	TRBJ2-1
TGTGCCAGCAGCGACGGGACTAGCGGGATTCAAGAGACCCAGTACTTC	CASSDGTSGIQETQYF	few	TRBD2	TRBV7-7	TRBJ2-5
TGCTGTGCTAGAGGTCGGAGGAGGGATTCCTACGAGCAGTACTTC	CCARGRRRDSYEQYF	NA	NA	TRBV20-1	TRBJ2-7
TGTGCCAGCAGCAGTAGACAGGCCCCTGGGGGCGAGACCCAGTACTTC	CASSSRQAPGGETQYF	NA	NA	TRBV7-6	TRBJ2-5
TGCAGCGTGCGGAATGGGGGGGCTTGGAATGAGCAGTTCTTC	CSVRNGGAWNEQFF	few	NA	TRBV29-1	TRBJ2-1
TGCGCCAGCAGCCAAGATTTAGTCAGGGGTGGTGATGAGCAGTTCTTC	CASSQDLVRGGDEQFF	few	NA	TRBV4-1	TRBJ2-1
TGCAGTGCTACCCGACGGGGGGAGAGCTACAATGAGCAGTTCTTC	CSATRRGESYNEQFF	few	TRBD2	TRBV20-1	TRBJ2-1
TGCGCCAGCAGCCATCAAAGCCACAATGAGCAGTTCTTC	CASSHQSHNEQFF	few	NA	TRBV4-1	TRBJ2-1
TGTGCCAGCAGTTTTTCGTGGGAGACATGGTCTGGGGCCAACGTCCTGACTTTC	CASSFSWETWSGANVLTF	NA	NA	TRBV28	TRBJ2-6
TGCGCCAGCAGCCAAAACACGGGGACTAGCGGTGCCTACGAGCAGTACTTC	CASSQNTGTSGAYEQYF	many	TRBD2	TRBV4-1	TRBJ2-7
TGTGCCAGCAGCTTAGTCGGGGACAGGGGGCAAGAGACCCAGTACTTC	CASSLVGDRGQETQYF	few	TRBD1	TRBV7-9	TRBJ2-5
TGCGCCAGCAGCCAAGAGGGGGGGTCCAATGAGCAGTTCTTC	CASSQEGGSNEQFF	few	TRBD2	TRBV4-1	TRBJ2-1
TGCAGTGCTAGAGGGTTATCCCTTAATGAAAAACTGTTTTTT	CSARGLSLNEKLFF	NA	NA	TRBV20-1	TRBJ1-4
TGTGCCAGCAGCTTGGCCTGGGGCGGGGTAAGCACAGATACGCAGTATTTT	CASSLAWGGVSTDTQYF	few	NA	TRBV5-6	TRBJ2-3
TGTGCCAGCAGTCCCCGGGACATCGCAATTAGGAACACCGGGGAGCTGTTTTTT	CASSPRDIAIRNTGELFF	many	NA	TRBV12-3/TRBV12-4	TRBJ2-2
TGTGCCAGCAGCTTATCCCCTGGACAGGGGTACAATGAGCAGTTCTTC	CASSLSPGQGYNEQFF	few	TRBD1	TRBV11-2	TRBJ2-1
TGCGCCAGCAGCGGACAGGGGGTCCCCAGTGAAGCTTTCTTT	CASSGQGVPSEAFF	few	TRBD1	TRBV4-1	TRBJ1-1
TGTGCCAGCAACGGGGGGCAGGCTAATGAAAAACTGTTTTTT	CASNGGQANEKLFF	few	NA	TRBV25-1	TRBJ1-4
TGCAGTGCCCGAACCCTAGCGGGAGACCTCAATGAGCAGTTCTTC	CSARTLAGDLNEQFF	many	TRBD2	TRBV20-1	TRBJ2-1
TGCGCCAGCAGCCAAAAAGGGACTAGCGGGGGAGCAGATACGCAGTATTTT	CASSQKGTSGGADTQYF	NA	TRBD2	TRBV4-1	TRBJ2-3
TGTGCCAGCAGCCGATGGGACACTGAAGCTTTCTTT	CASSRWDTEAFF	many	NA	TRBV7-9	TRBJ1-1
TGTGCCAGCAGTCCGGGCTCTCCCTCCACATACAATGAGCAGTTCTTC	CASSPGSPSTYNEQFF	many	NA	TRBV12-3/TRBV12-4	TRBJ2-1
TGTGCCAGCAGCTTGGGCGGGAGGGCCATCACCGGGGAGCTGTTTTTT	CASSLGGRAITGELFF	NA	TRBD2	TRBV7-6	TRBJ2-2
TGCAGCGTTGGGGTTAGGGAAGAGACCCAGTACTTC	CSVGVREETQYF	few	NA	TRBV29-1	TRBJ2-5
TGTGCCAGCAGGGCTTTTCTGTTCGGCTACACCTTC	CASRAFLFGYTF	many	NA	TRBV27	TRBJ1-2
TGTGCCAGCAGCGCACAGACAGGGCGATCCGCCTCTAACACCGGGGAGCTGTTTTTT	CASSAQTGRSASNTGELFF	few	TRBD1	TRBV9	TRBJ2-2
TGCGCCAGCAGCCAATCCCCTAGGTTCCGGGCCGGGGATACGCAGTATTTT	CASSQSPRFRAGDTQYF	many	NA	TRBV4-1	TRBJ2-3
TGCGCCAGCAGCCAGACTAGCGGGAGTCCCTACGAGCAGTACTTC	CASSQTSGSPYEQYF	NA	TRBD2	TRBV5-1	TRBJ2-7
TGTGCCAGCAGTGATAGTCGAAGAAGTTTGGGAGAGACCCAGTACTTC	CASSDSRRSLGETQYF	NA	NA	TRBV2	TRBJ2-5
TGTGCCAGCAGCTTAGAAGACGGCTACGAGCAGTACTTC	CASSLEDGYEQYF	few	NA	TRBV11-1	TRBJ2-7
TGTGCCAGCAGCTCAGAACTAGCGGAGGCCTCCTACAATGAGCAGTTCTTC	CASSSELAEASYNEQFF	once	TRBD2	TRBV3-1	TRBJ2-1